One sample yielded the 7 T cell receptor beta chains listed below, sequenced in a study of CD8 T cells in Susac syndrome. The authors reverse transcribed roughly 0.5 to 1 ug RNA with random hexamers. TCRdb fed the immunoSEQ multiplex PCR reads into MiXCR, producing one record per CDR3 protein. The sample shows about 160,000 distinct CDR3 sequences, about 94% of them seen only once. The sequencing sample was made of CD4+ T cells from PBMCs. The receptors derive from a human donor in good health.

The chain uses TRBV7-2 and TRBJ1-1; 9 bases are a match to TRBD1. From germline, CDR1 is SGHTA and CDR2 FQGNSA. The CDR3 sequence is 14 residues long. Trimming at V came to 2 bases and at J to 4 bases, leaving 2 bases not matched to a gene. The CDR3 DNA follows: TGTGCCAGCAGCTTAAGGGACAGGGTCACTGAAGCTTTCTTT. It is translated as CASSLRDRVTEAFF.

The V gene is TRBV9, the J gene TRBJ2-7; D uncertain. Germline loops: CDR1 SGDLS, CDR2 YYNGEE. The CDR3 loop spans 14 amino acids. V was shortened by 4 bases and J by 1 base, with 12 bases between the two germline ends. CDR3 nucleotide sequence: TGTGCCAGCAGCCCCCGGTGGGCGTCCTACGAGCAGTACTTC. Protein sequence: CASSPRWASYEQYF.

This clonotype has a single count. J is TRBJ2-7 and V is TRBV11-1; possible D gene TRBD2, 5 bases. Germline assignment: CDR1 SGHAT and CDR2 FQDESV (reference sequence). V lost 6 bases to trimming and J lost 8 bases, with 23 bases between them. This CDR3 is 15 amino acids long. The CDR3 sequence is CASSTPGRATAKQYF. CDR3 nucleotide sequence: TGTGCCAGCAGTACTCCGGGGAGAGCAACCGCGAAGCAGTACTTC. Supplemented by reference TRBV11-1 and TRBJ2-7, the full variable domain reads EAEVAQSPRYKITEKSQAVAFWCDPISGHATLYWYRQILGQGPELLVQFQDESVVDDSQLPKDRFSAERLKGVDSTLKIQPAELGDSAMYLCASSTPGRATAKQYFGPGTRLTVT.

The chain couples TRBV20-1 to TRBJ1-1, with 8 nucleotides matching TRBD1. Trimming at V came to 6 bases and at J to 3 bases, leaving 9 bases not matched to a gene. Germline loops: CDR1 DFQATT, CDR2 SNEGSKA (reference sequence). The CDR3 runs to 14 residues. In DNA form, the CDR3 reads TGCAGTGCCAGGGGGCAGGGAGGGTACACTGAAGCTTTCTTT. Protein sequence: CSARGQGGYTEAFF.

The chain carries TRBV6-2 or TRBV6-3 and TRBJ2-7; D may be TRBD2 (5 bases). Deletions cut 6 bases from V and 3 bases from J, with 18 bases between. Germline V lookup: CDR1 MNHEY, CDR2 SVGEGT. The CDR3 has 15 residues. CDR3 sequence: CASRTITTPHYEQYF. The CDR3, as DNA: TGTGCCAGCAGGACTATCACCACCCCACACTACGAGCAGTACTTC.

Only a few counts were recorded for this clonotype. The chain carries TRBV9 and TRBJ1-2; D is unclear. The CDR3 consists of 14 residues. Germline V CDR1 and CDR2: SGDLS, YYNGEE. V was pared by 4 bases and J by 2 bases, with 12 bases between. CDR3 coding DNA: TGTGCCAGCAGCCCGCGGACCGGAAACTATGGCTACACCTTC. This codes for CASSPRTGNYGYTF.

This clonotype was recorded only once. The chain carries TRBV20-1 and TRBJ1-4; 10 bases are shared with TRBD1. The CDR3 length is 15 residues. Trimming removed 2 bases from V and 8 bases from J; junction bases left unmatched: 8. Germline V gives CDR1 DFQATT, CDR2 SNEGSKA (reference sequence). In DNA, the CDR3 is TGCAGTGCTAGACCTGGGACAGGGGATTCGGAAAAACTGTTTTTT. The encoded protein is CSARPGTGDSEKLFF.